The next 10 T cell receptor beta chains were all read from a single sample in a study of control samples from healthy donors and cancer patients. The method was immunoSEQ multiplex PCR; TCRdb's version includes in-frame clones alone and lacks a portion of them. The data contain roughly 14,000 clones, approximately 77% of them seen just once; the ten biggest clones take up 15% to 20%. What was sequenced was formalin-fixed, paraffin-embedded tissue. The receptors were sampled from a female donor with lung cancer.

J is TRBJ1-2 and V is TRBV11-2; D call uncertain. The CDR3 totals 14 residues. Germline lookup yields CDR1 SGHAT and CDR2 FQNNGV. V was cut by 3 bases and J by 3 bases, with 11 bases left in between. CDR3 DNA: TGTGCCAGCAGCTTTCACCCGGTTTACTATGGCTACACCTTC. As protein: CASSFHPVYYGYTF. Based on the CDR3 plus reference TRBV11-2 and TRBJ1-2, the full variable domain is EAGVAQSPRYKIIEKRQSVAFWCNPISGHATLYWYQQILGQGPKLLIQFQNNGVVDDSQLPKDRFSAERLKGVDSTLKIQPAKLEDSAVYLCASSFHPVYYGYTFGSGTRLTVV.

The rearrangement links TRBV6-5 to TRBJ1-2; D possibly corresponds to TRBD1 (6 bases). CDR1 is MNHEY and CDR2 is SVGAGI in the germline V gene. The CDR3 spans 14 residues. V lost 6 bases and J 2 bases, leaving 13 bases between the germline ends. Here the CDR3 DNA reads TGTGCCAGCAGAATCCAGGGGACCAACTATGGCTACACCTTC. Protein product: CASRIQGTNYGYTF.

The rearrangement links TRBV27 to TRBJ1-1; D is unclear. There are 15 residues in the CDR3. Germline V gene sequence: CDR1 MNHEY, CDR2 SMNVEV (reference sequence). With 5 bases removed from V and 1 base from J, the gap between germline ends came to 14 bases. Written as DNA, the CDR3 is TGTGCCAGCAGTGCCGCCGGAGCCTCGAACACTGAAGCTTTCTTT. It codes for CASSAAGASNTEAFF.

The chain has TRBV7-9 and TRBJ2-5; TRBD1 matches 9 bases. Per germline, CDR1 SEHNR and CDR2 FQNEAQ (reference sequence). The CDR3 is 14 residues long. Unmatched junction bases numbered 6, after V lost 4 bases and J lost 6 bases. The CDR3: CASSYWDRVKTQYF. As DNA, the CDR3 is TGTGCCAGCAGCTATTGGGACAGGGTAAAGACCCAGTACTTC.

As for this clone: The junction departs from the called germline gene at one end, perhaps through a read error. The chain links TRBV19 to TRBJ2-2, with a weak D call TRBD2 (7 bases). CDR1 and CDR2 (germline): LNHDA, SQIVND (reference sequence). The CDR3 covers 16 residues. The CDR3: CASSTRGGGNPGELFF. The CDR3 DNA reads as TGTGCCAGTAGTACCCGAGGGGGGGGGAACCCCGGGGAGCTGTTTTTT.

The rearrangement uses TRBV3-1 (or the pseudogene TRBV3-2) and TRBJ1-6; no reliable D call. The CDR3 has 14 residues. Germline V gene lookup returns CDR1 LGHDT and CDR2 YNNKEL (reference sequence). The V gene lost 1 base and the J gene lost 7 bases, with 8 bases spanning the gap. The CDR3 loop is CASSQAASNSPLHF. CDR3 bases: TGTGCCAGCAGCCAAGCAGCTTCGAATTCACCCCTCCACTTT.

J is TRBJ1-5 and V is TRBV19; D is undetermined. The CDR3 runs to 13 residues. Trimming shortened V by 10 bases and J by 0 bases, and 10 bases separated the two germline ends. Germline lookup yields CDR1 LNHDA and CDR2 SQIVND (reference sequence). The CDR3 sequence: CATAPHSNQPQHF. The DNA of the CDR3 is TGTGCCACCGCACCTCATAGCAATCAGCCCCAGCATTTT. Using reference TRBV19 and TRBJ1-5 for the parts outside the CDR3, the full variable domain is DGGITQSPKYLFRKEGQNVTLSCEQNLNHDAMYWYRQDPGQGLRLIYYSQIVNDFQKGDIAEGYSVSREKKESFPLTVTSAQKNPTAFYLCATAPHSNQPQHFGDGTRLSIL.

J is TRBJ2-7 and V is TRBV29-1, with TRBD1 matching 9 bases. Germline values: CDR1 SQVTM, CDR2 ANQGSEA. Trimming removed 7 bases from V and 3 bases from J; junction bases left unmatched: 7. The CDR3 loop spans 13 amino acids. The DNA for the CDR3 is TGCAGCGCAAGGACAGGGGCGAGCTACGAGCAGTACTTC. The encoded protein is CSARTGASYEQYF.

This chain joins TRBV2 and TRBJ1-5, with D tentatively TRBD1 (6 bases). CDR3 length: 12 amino acids. V was clipped by 7 bases and J by 16 bases, with 20 bases between them. Germline V gives CDR1 SNHLY, CDR2 FYNNEI. In DNA form, the CDR3 reads TGTGCCAGCAAGGGGCTAGGACAGATACCCCATTTT. It yields the protein CASKGLGQIPHF. The full variable domain, rest sourced from reference TRBV2 and TRBJ1-5, is EPEVTQTPSHQVTQMGQEVILRCVPISNHLYFYWYRQILGQKVEFLVSFYNNEISEKSEIFDDQFSVERPDGSNFTLKIRSTKLEDSAMYFCASKGLGQIPHFGDGTRLSIL.

V is TRBV6-5 and J is TRBJ2-5; possible D gene TRBD2, 6 bases. The CDR3 covers 14 residues. Germline V CDR1 and CDR2: MNHEY, SVGAGI. With 4 bases removed from V and 2 bases from J, the gap between germline ends came to 11 bases. The CDR3 loop reads CASSSGLLQETQYF. The CDR3 bases are TGTGCCAGCAGTTCGGGACTGTTACAAGAGACCCAGTACTTC.